This TCR beta chain was retrieved from a study of blood T cell repertoires in COVID-19. At the level of the study: PBMCs, B-cell-depleted T cells, or T cells were the source of the cDNA or gDNA that made up the material.

Germline V gene sequence: CDR1 SGHTA, CDR2 FQGNSA. V gave up 3 bases and J gave up 3 bases, with 14 bases separating them. The CDR3 is 15 amino acids. Original handling: Amplified reference gene primers provided the basis for estimating nucleated cell counts. Libraries were prepared by immunoSEQ multiplex PCR; TCRdb keeps only in-frame clonotypes and omits some of them. The D gene and trimming were derived from the DNA, and the V and J assignments and clone size from that table. The sample includes about 170,000 clones, around 84% of them seen just once. The V call is TRBV7-2, the J call TRBJ2-5; tentatively, D is TRBD2 (6 bases). This clonotype originated in a woman older than 75 with COVID-19, enrolled during active disease. The sequenced sample was peripheral blood. CDR3 sequence (DNA): TGTGCCAGCAGCTTGAGCGCGGGAAAGGAAGAGACCCAGTACTTC. Translating gives CASSLSAGKEETQYF.